Presented here are 24 T cell receptor beta chains from one specimen sequenced in a study of blood T cell repertoires in COVID-19. Clones were read by immunoSEQ multiplex PCR, and TCRdb kept only the in-frame ones, dropping some. The profile covers hundreds of thousands of clones, with approximately 86% appearing a single time and about 1.3% taken by the ten largest. The sample was peripheral blood. The receptors were gathered from a woman aged 25 to 39 with COVID-19, enrolled during active disease.

This rearrangement joins TRBV28 to TRBJ2-7, with D perhaps matching TRBD2 (5 bases). The V gene's germline CDR1 is MDHEN and CDR2 SYDVKM. This CDR3 spans 14 amino acids. Trimming took 1 base from V and 2 from J, leaving 9 bases between them. CDR3: CASSLSAGAYEQYF. The CDR3, as DNA: TGTGCCAGCAGTTTATCGGCCGGGGCCTACGAGCAGTACTTC.

This rearrangement joins TRBV5-4 to TRBJ2-7; 10 bases fit TRBD1. With V trimmed by 4 bases and J by 3 bases, 7 bases remained unmatched. Germline values: CDR1 SGHNT, CDR2 YYREEE (reference sequence). This CDR3 has 15 residues. The CDR3 loop reads CASSASGQGIYEQYF. In DNA form, the CDR3 reads TGTGCCAGCAGCGCTTCGGGACAGGGGATCTACGAGCAGTACTTC.

The J gene is TRBJ2-3, the V gene TRBV5-4; TRBD2 agrees at 15 bases. The CDR3 is 17 residues long. The germline gives CDR1 SGHNT, CDR2 YYREEE (reference sequence). Trimming removed 3 bases from V and 5 bases from J; junction bases left unmatched: 7. Here the CDR3 DNA reads TGTGCCAGCAGCTCGGGACTAGCGGGGGGCCAGGGAGATACGCAGTATTTT. It is translated as CASSSGLAGGQGDTQYF.

V gene TRBV4-1 combines with J gene TRBJ1-2, with 7 bases fitting TRBD1. Trimming at V came to 1 base and at J to 2 bases, leaving 7 bases not matched to a gene. CDR1 is MGHRA and CDR2 is YSYEKL in the germline V gene. This CDR3 is built from 16 residues. CDR3 sequence reads: CASSQAPGQSNYGYTF. CDR3 DNA: TGCGCCAGCAGCCAAGCTCCGGGACAGAGCAACTATGGCTACACCTTC.

The chain joins TRBV5-1 to TRBJ2-7; TRBD2 matches 9 bases. CDR3 length: 16 amino acids. After removal of 0 bases from V and 0 bases from J, the junction contained 4 bases not matched to a gene. Looked up from germline, CDR1 is SGHRS and CDR2 is YFSETQ. CDR3 protein: CASSLAASGNSYEQYF. CDR3 coding DNA: TGCGCCAGCAGCTTGGCAGCTAGCGGGAACTCCTACGAGCAGTACTTC.

This clone occurred a few times. V gene TRBV5-6 combines with J gene TRBJ1-5, with TRBD1 identical over 10 bases. Germline V gene data show CDR1 as SGHDT and CDR2 as YYEEEE. The CDR3 length is 17 residues. V lost 4 bases to trimming and J lost 0 bases; unmatched junction nucleotides: 7. CDR3 loop: CASSNRDRGYSNQPQHF. The CDR3 nucleotides are TGTGCCAGCAGCAACCGGGACAGGGGCTATAGCAATCAGCCCCAGCATTTT. The full variable domain, with the rest looked up from reference TRBV5-6 and TRBJ1-5, is DAGVTQSPTHLIKTRGQQVTLRCSPKSGHDTVSWYQQALGQGPQFIFQYYEEEERQRGNFPDRFSGHQFPNYSSELNVNALLLGDSALYLCASSNRDRGYSNQPQHFGDGTRLSIL.

The V and J genes are TRBV5-5 and TRBJ2-1; tentative D call: TRBD2 (5 bases). Trimming left V 4 bases short and J 7 bases short, with 18 bases between. The CDR3 sequence is 15 residues long. Germline V gives CDR1 SGHKS, CDR2 YYEKEE (reference sequence). The chain's CDR3 is CASSPIATVQNEQFF. Here the CDR3 DNA reads TGTGCCAGCAGCCCTATAGCGACTGTTCAGAATGAGCAGTTCTTC. Variable domain in full (rest from reference TRBV5-5 and TRBJ2-1): DAGVTQSPTHLIKTRGQQVTLRCSPISGHKSVSWYQQVLGQGPQFIFQYYEKEERGRGNFPDRFSARQFPNYSSELNVNALLLGDSALYLCASSPIATVQNEQFFGPGTRLTVL.

The chain is built from TRBV5-1 and TRBJ1-4, with D possibly TRBD1 on 6 matching bases. There are 15 residues in the CDR3. CDR1 is SGHRS, CDR2 YFSETQ, per germline. V lost 2 bases, J lost 1 base, and 9 bases lay in between. The CDR3 here is CASSLETGTNEKLFF. The CDR3 bases are TGCGCCAGCAGCTTAGAGACAGGAACTAATGAAAAACTGTTTTTT.

The rearrangement links TRBV7-9 to TRBJ2-1, with a tentative D call TRBD2 (5 bases). Germline assignment: CDR1 SEHNR and CDR2 FQNEAQ (reference sequence). The ends were cut back, 0 bases at V and 5 bases at J, with 11 bases in the middle. The CDR3 totals 15 residues. The CDR3: CASSLARRENNEQFF. The CDR3, as DNA: TGTGCCAGCAGCTTAGCGCGTCGGGAAAACAATGAGCAGTTCTTC.

This clone was seen more than once but under ten times. V gene TRBV19 combines with J gene TRBJ1-4, with TRBD1 identical over 7 bases. CDR1 is LNHDA and CDR2 is SQIVND in the germline V gene (reference sequence). V was clipped by 6 bases and J by 6 bases; unmatched bases: 4. This CDR3 region has 13 residues. The CDR3 spells CASRPGGYEKLFF. CDR3 nucleotide sequence: TGTGCCAGTAGGCCAGGGGGTTATGAAAAACTGTTTTTT. Full variable domain (missing parts from reference TRBV19 and TRBJ1-4): DGGITQSPKYLFRKEGQNVTLSCEQNLNHDAMYWYRQDPGQGLRLIYYSQIVNDFQKGDIAEGYSVSREKKESFPLTVTSAQKNPTAFYLCASRPGGYEKLFFGSGTQLSVL.

CDR3 sequence: CATSDSPPRDTGELFF. The CDR3 bases are TGTGCCACCAGTGATTCCCCCCCGCGGGACACCGGGGAGCTGTTTTTT. This chain joins TRBV24-1 and TRBJ2-2, with TRBD2 as a possible D gene (5 bases). Germline V CDR1 and CDR2: KGHDR, SFDVKD. The CDR3 has 16 amino acids. Between the trimmed V and J ends, which lost 2 bases and 3 bases, there was a span of 12 bases.

The CDR3 reads CASRVRDRGNTEAFF. The CDR3 region has the DNA TGTGCCAGCAGAGTACGCGACAGGGGGAACACTGAAGCTTTCTTT. V and J are TRBV2 and TRBJ1-1; 8 bases fit TRBD1. The CDR3 is 15 residues long. Germline V gene sequence: CDR1 SNHLY, CDR2 FYNNEI. Trimming removed 6 bases from V and 1 base from J; junction bases left unmatched: 7.

The genes are TRBV27 and TRBJ1-3, with TRBD1 as a possible D gene (5 bases). The V gene's germline CDR1 is MNHEY and CDR2 SMNVEV (reference sequence). The CDR3 runs 14 residues. Trimming left V 6 bases short and J 3 bases short, with 12 bases between. CDR3 in amino acids: CASRSGGYGNTIYF. In DNA, the CDR3 is TGTGCCAGCAGGAGCGGGGGATATGGAAACACCATATATTTT.

About this clone itself: Additional DNA sequences in this sample encode the identical CDR3. The V call is TRBV12-3 or TRBV12-4, the J call TRBJ1-1; perhaps TRBD1 as D (5 bases). CDR3 length equals 13 residues. Trimming took 2 bases from V and 4 from J, leaving 8 bases between them. Here the CDR3 reads CASSLRGGTEAFF. CDR3 coding DNA: TGTGCCAGCAGTTTAAGGGGCGGCACTGAAGCTTTCTTT.

This rearrangement joins TRBV7-8 to TRBJ2-4; tentatively, D is TRBD1 (6 bases). The germline CDR1 and CDR2 sequences are SGHVS and FQNEAQ. CDR3 length: 15 residues. Trimming cost V 5 bases and J 3 bases, with 14 bases left between them. This chain's CDR3 is CASSKELGHKNIQYF. The CDR3 DNA is TGTGCCAGCAGCAAAGAGCTGGGACACAAAAACATTCAGTACTTC.

CDR3: CAWSTTGRTEAFF. The CDR3 bases are TGTGCCTGGAGTACGACAGGGAGAACTGAAGCTTTCTTT. The chain is built from TRBV30 and TRBJ1-1; 7 nucleotides align to TRBD1. V shed 2 bases, J shed 5 bases, and the junction held 5 bases outside the gene matches. Germline V gene lookup returns CDR1 GTSNPN and CDR2 SVGIG (reference sequence). This CDR3 is built from 13 residues.

This clone was seen more than once but under ten times. V gene TRBV7-7 combines with J gene TRBJ2-2, with a weak D call TRBD1 (7 bases). This CDR3 is 16 amino acids long. Germline V lookup: CDR1 SSHAT, CDR2 FNYEAQ (reference sequence). V shed 3 bases and J shed 1 base, with 12 bases lying between them. CDR3 residues: CASSLAGGQNTGELFF. The CDR3 nucleotides are TGTGCCAGCAGCTTGGCAGGGGGGCAGAACACCGGGGAGCTGTTTTTT.

The V and J genes are TRBV7-8 and TRBJ1-3; TRBD1 is a possible D gene (5 bases). CDR3 length equals 15 residues. The germline V gene has CDR1 SGHVS and CDR2 FQNEAQ. Deletions cut 4 bases from V and 0 bases from J, with 10 bases between. CDR3 amino acids: CASSSGLYSGNTIYF. For the CDR3, the DNA is TGTGCCAGCAGCTCGGGACTGTACTCTGGAAACACCATATATTTT.

This sequence joins TRBV6-6 and TRBJ2-5, with TRBD1 identical over 7 bases. This CDR3 comprises 15 residues. After removal of 0 bases from V and 5 bases from J, the junction contained 6 bases not matched to a gene. CDR1 is MNHNY, CDR2 SVGAGI, per germline (reference sequence). The CDR3 DNA follows: TGTGCCAGCAGTTACTCCAGACAGGGTGGTGAGACCCAGTACTTC. Translation: CASSYSRQGGETQYF.

The rearrangement uses TRBV6-5 and TRBJ1-1; 11 nucleotides align to TRBD1. CDR1 is MNHEY, CDR2 SVGAGI, per germline. CDR3 length equals 16 residues. Germline trimming cut 0 bases from V and 6 bases from J; bases unmatched to any gene: 6. CDR3 protein: CASSYSLGQGAAEAFF. Here the CDR3 DNA reads TGTGCCAGCAGTTACTCCTTAGGACAGGGGGCTGCTGAAGCTTTCTTT.

V and J are TRBV11-2 and TRBJ1-4; D is undetermined. CDR1 and CDR2 from the germline V gene are SGHAT and FQNNGV. The CDR3 runs to 13 residues. The V and J ends lost 0 bases and 6 bases respectively, with 5 bases between them. CDR3 region: CASSLEIYEKLFF. CDR3 in DNA: TGTGCCAGCAGCTTAGAAATCTATGAAAAACTGTTTTTT.

This chain connects TRBV7-8 to TRBJ1-1; D is possibly TRBD1 (5 bases). The V and J ends lost 2 bases and 1 base respectively, with 8 bases between them. The germline V gene encodes CDR1 SGHVS and CDR2 FQNEAQ. This CDR3 has 14 amino acids. CDR3 bases: TGTGCCAGCAGCTTACCGGGGGGGAACACTGAAGCTTTCTTT. Protein sequence: CASSLPGGNTEAFF.

The V and J genes are TRBV2 and TRBJ2-7; D is unclear. V lost 4 bases to trimming and J lost 3 bases, with 19 bases between them. This CDR3 has 16 amino acids. CDR1 and CDR2 from the germline V gene are SNHLY and FYNNEI. CDR3 bases: TGTGCCAGCAGTGGGGCCCTTACCCTTCTAAACTACGAGCAGTACTTC. Translation gives CASSGALTLLNYEQYF.

This sequence joins TRBV2 and TRBJ1-6, with D possibly matching TRBD1 (5 bases). This CDR3 contains 14 residues. Germline V CDR1 and CDR2: SNHLY, FYNNEI. With 7 bases removed from V and 9 bases from J, the gap between germline ends came to 16 bases. CDR3 nucleotides: TGTGCCAGCAAGTCGACAGTCGGTAGTTCACCCCTCCACTTT. Amino acids: CASKSTVGSSPLHF.